The rows below give T cell receptor beta chains drawn from one sample of a study of cytomegalovirus exposure and HLA in healthy donors. Some clones are missing from TCRdb's copy, which holds only in-frame ones; the method was immunoSEQ multiplex PCR. Seen here are fewer than 200,000 clones, about 88% observed once, and the top ten hold more than 2%. Source material: PBMCs. The receptors come from a man in his late teens or twenties in good health and CMV-seropositive. Each CDR3 is given with its conserved first and last residue. D genes are given only for firm matches. Where a row states a size, it is once, few, many or the class of an expanded clone; other rows omit it.

V gene	J gene	D gene	clone size	CDR3 protein	CDR3 DNA
TRBV11-2	TRBJ2-3	TRBD2	-	CASLPPAGDPDTQYF	TGTGCCAGCCTTCCCCCCGCGGGGGACCCAGATACGCAGTATTTT
TRBV30	TRBJ1-5	-	-	CAWGEGHNSNQPQHF	TGTGCCTGGGGTGAAGGACATAACAGCAATCAGCCCCAGCATTTT
TRBV30	TRBJ2-3	TRBD1	-	CAWSLGVLGTGVGDTQYF	TGTGCCTGGAGTCTTGGGGTGCTTGGGACAGGGGTTGGAGATACGCAGTATTTT
TRBV19	TRBJ2-3	-	-	CASSIGRGITDTQYF	TGTGCCAGTAGTATAGGGAGGGGAATCACAGATACGCAGTATTTT
TRBV2	TRBJ2-6	TRBD2	-	CASSDTLAGGPYSGANGLTF	TGTGCCAGCAGTGATACACTAGCGGGGGGGCCTTACTCTGGGGCCAACGGCCTGACTTTC
TRBV7-2	TRBJ2-1	-	-	CASSDRTGGDEQFF	TGTGCCAGCAGCGACAGGACAGGAGGGGATGAGCAGTTCTTC
TRBV5-5	TRBJ2-2	-	-	CASSLWLNTGELFF	TGTGCCAGCAGCTTATGGCTGAACACCGGGGAGCTGTTTTTT
TRBV29-1	TRBJ1-5	-	-	CSVVTGREGQPQHF	TGCAGCGTTGTCACGGGGAGGGAGGGTCAGCCCCAGCATTTT
TRBV5-8	TRBJ2-7	TRBD2	-	CASSLSRGGRYEQYF	TGTGCCAGCAGCTTGTCTCGGGGGGGCCGGTACGAGCAGTACTTC
TRBV7-9	TRBJ2-3	-	-	CASSSLEYSTDTQYF	TGTGCCAGCAGCTCATTGGAGTATAGCACAGATACGCAGTATTTT
TRBV4-3	TRBJ2-7	TRBD2	-	CASSSGTSGIYEQYF	TGCGCCAGCAGTTCGGGGACTAGCGGTATCTACGAGCAGTACTTC
TRBV13	TRBJ1-2	-	-	CASSFWGEGTFYGYTF	TGTGCCAGCAGCTTCTGGGGAGAGGGAACTTTCTATGGCTACACCTTC
TRBV25-1	TRBJ1-1	TRBD1	few	CASSPPDRANTEAFF	TGTGCCAGCAGTCCTCCGGACAGGGCAAACACTGAAGCTTTCTTT
TRBV5-4	TRBJ2-5	-	once	CASSLAGVLEVQYF	TGTGCCAGCAGCTTGGCGGGGGTTCTTGAGGTCCAGTACTTC
TRBV9	TRBJ1-2	-	-	CASSVGHSGYGYTF	TGTGCCAGCAGCGTAGGGCATTCGGGCTATGGCTACACCTTC
TRBV9	TRBJ2-2	TRBD1	-	CASSAYRGPGPGELFF	TGTGCCAGCAGCGCCTACAGGGGGCCGGGCCCCGGGGAGCTGTTTTTT
TRBV29-1	TRBJ1-2	-	-	CSAQAWGRASEVPYGYTF	TGCAGCGCCCAGGCGTGGGGGCGGGCTTCTGAAGTTCCCTATGGCTACACCTTC
TRBV14	TRBJ2-7	-	-	CASSSGGLTYEQYF	TGTGCCAGCAGCTCTGGAGGCCTTACCTACGAGCAGTACTTC
TRBV7-2	TRBJ2-1	-	-	CASSLRVFYNEQFF	TGTGCCAGCAGCTTACGGGTGTTCTACAATGAGCAGTTCTTC
TRBV27	TRBJ1-3	TRBD1	-	CASSLGTGGNTIYF	TGTGCCAGCAGTTTAGGGACAGGGGGAAACACCATATATTTT
TRBV15	TRBJ2-2	TRBD2	-	CATSRGPASGAIYGDGELFF	TGTGCCACCAGCAGAGGTCCGGCTAGCGGGGCGATCTACGGCGACGGGGAGCTGTTTTTT
TRBV7-3	TRBJ1-6	-	-	CASSLTSGSPLHF	TGTGCCAGCAGCTTAACGTCAGGTTCACCCCTCCACTTT
TRBV5-1	TRBJ2-1	-	-	CASSWDLSSYNEQFF	TGCGCCAGCAGCTGGGACTTGAGCTCCTACAATGAGCAGTTCTTC
TRBV2	TRBJ1-5	-	-	CASSSTGYNQPQHF	TGTGCCAGCAGCTCCACAGGGTACAATCAGCCCCAGCATTTT
TRBV2	TRBJ2-3	-	-	CASNYIGTWDTQYF	TGTGCCAGCAACTATATCGGGACATGGGATACGCAGTATTTT
TRBV5-1	TRBJ1-2	-	-	CASSADSSYGYTF	TGCGCCAGCAGCGCGGACAGTTCCTATGGCTACACCTTC
TRBV7-8	TRBJ2-1	-	-	CASSTRNEQFF	TGTGCCAGCAGCACTCGGAATGAGCAGTTCTTC
TRBV30	TRBJ2-2	-	-	CAWSYKGANTGELFF	TGTGCCTGGAGTTATAAAGGGGCGAACACCGGGGAGCTGTTTTTT
TRBV7-2	TRBJ2-5	TRBD2	-	CASSVTGLAGRETQYF	TGTGCCAGCAGCGTAACGGGACTAGCGGGGAGAGAGACCCAGTACTTC
TRBV2	TRBJ2-5	TRBD1	-	CVKNFPGQGDQVYF	TGTGTAAAAAATTTCCCAGGACAGGGGGACCAGGTGTACTTC
TRBV7-6	TRBJ2-2	-	few	CASSLVPGSDGELFF	TGTGCCAGCAGCTTAGTTCCAGGTTCGGACGGGGAGCTGTTTTTT
TRBV5-1	TRBJ1-1	TRBD1	-	CASSSYRQGAGTEAFF	TGCGCCAGCAGCTCCTATAGACAGGGGGCGGGCACTGAAGCTTTCTTT
TRBV6-5	TRBJ1-1	TRBD1	-	CASSYVPQGTRTEAFF	TGTGCCAGCAGTTACGTCCCACAGGGGACAAGGACTGAAGCTTTCTTT
TRBV11-2	TRBJ2-3	-	-	CASSSDGYTQYF	TGTGCCAGCAGCTCCGACGGGTATACGCAGTATTTT
TRBV7-9	TRBJ2-3	TRBD2	few	CASSLPPGGLEDTQYF	TGTGCCAGCAGCCTACCCCCGGGGGGGCTGGAAGATACGCAGTATTTT
TRBV7-6	TRBJ1-1	-	-	CASSSTGFTEAFF	TGTGCCAGCAGTTCCACAGGGTTTACTGAAGCTTTCTTT
TRBV7-3	TRBJ1-1	-	-	CASSLVGTTAFF	TGTGCCAGCAGCTTAGTCGGGACAACAGCTTTCTTT
TRBV6-4	TRBJ2-1	TRBD2	-	CASSDSGGAYNEQFF	TGTGCCAGCAGTGACTCGGGGGGGGCCTACAATGAGCAGTTCTTC
TRBV7-9	TRBJ1-6	-	-	CASSPTADSPLHF	TGTGCCAGCAGCCCTACAGCCGATTCACCCCTCCACTTT
TRBV9	TRBJ2-1	-	-	CASSVGQGTYNEQFF	TGTGCCAGCAGCGTAGGGCAGGGTACCTACAATGAGCAGTTCTTC
TRBV10-1	TRBJ2-6	-	-	CASSDSGHGESGANGLTF	TGCGCCAGCAGTGATTCAGGTCATGGAGAGTCTGGGGCCAACGGCCTGACTTTC
TRBV7-2	TRBJ1-1	-	-	CASSLVMIQGVVPNTEAFF	TGTGCCAGCAGCTTAGTAATGATACAGGGAGTTGTCCCCAACACTGAAGCTTTCTTT
TRBV30	TRBJ2-2	-	-	CAWALGGGELFF	TGTGCCTGGGCGCTGGGGGGCGGGGAGCTGTTTTTT
TRBV5-8	TRBJ2-5	-	-	CANDPSYQETQYF	TGTGCCAACGACCCTAGTTACCAAGAGACCCAGTACTTC
TRBV7-2	TRBJ1-4	-	-	CASSLGGRPEKLFF	TGTGCCAGCAGCTTAGGAGGGCGTCCTGAAAAACTGTTTTTT
TRBV6-6	TRBJ2-7	-	-	CASRNREDMLHYEQYF	TGTGCCAGCAGGAATCGCGAGGACATGCTTCACTACGAGCAGTACTTC
TRBV30	TRBJ1-1	-	-	CAWSKTGANTEAFF	TGTGCCTGGAGTAAGACAGGAGCTAACACTGAAGCTTTCTTT
TRBV6-1	TRBJ2-3	-	-	CASSDGLATTDTQYF	TGTGCCAGCAGTGATGGGCTAGCTACCACAGATACGCAGTATTTT